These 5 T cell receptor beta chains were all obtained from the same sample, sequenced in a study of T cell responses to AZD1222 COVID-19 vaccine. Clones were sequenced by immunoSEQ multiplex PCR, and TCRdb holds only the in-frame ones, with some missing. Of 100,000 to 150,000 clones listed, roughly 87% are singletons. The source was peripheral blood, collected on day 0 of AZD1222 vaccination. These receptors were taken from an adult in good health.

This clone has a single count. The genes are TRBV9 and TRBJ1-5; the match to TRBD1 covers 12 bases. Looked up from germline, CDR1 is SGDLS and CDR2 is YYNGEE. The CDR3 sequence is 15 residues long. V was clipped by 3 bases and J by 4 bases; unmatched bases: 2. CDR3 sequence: CASSAGQGANQPQHF. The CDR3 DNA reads TGTGCCAGCAGCGCGGGACAGGGGGCGAATCAGCCCCAGCATTTT.

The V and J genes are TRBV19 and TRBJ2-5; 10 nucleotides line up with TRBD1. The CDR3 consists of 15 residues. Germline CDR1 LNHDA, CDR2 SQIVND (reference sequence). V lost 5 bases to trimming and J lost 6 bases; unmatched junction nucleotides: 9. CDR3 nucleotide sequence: TGTGCCAGTAGTTTAACCGGGACAGGGGAAAAGACCCAGTACTTC. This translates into CASSLTGTGEKTQYF.

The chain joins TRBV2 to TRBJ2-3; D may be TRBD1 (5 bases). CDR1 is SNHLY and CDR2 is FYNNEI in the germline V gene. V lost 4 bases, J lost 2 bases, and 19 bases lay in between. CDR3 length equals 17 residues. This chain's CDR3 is CASSGGRAPDFTDTQYF. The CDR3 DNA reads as TGTGCCAGCAGTGGGGGCCGGGCCCCTGATTTCACAGATACGCAGTATTTT. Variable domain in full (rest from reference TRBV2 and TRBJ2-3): EPEVTQTPSHQVTQMGQEVILRCVPISNHLYFYWYRQILGQKVEFLVSFYNNEISEKSEIFDDQFSVERPDGSNFTLKIRSTKLEDSAMYFCASSGGRAPDFTDTQYFGPGTRLTVL.

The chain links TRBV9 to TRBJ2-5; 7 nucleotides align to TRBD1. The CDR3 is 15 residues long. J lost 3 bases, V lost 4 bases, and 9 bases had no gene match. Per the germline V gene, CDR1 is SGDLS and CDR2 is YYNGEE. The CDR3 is CASSTSGTEKETQYF. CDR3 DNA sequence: TGTGCCAGCAGCACATCCGGGACAGAGAAAGAGACCCAGTACTTC.

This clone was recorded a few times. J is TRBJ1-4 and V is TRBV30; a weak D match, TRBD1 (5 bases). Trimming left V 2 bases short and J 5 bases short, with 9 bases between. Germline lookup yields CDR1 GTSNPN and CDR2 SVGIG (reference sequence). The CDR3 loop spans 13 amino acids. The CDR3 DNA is TGTGCCTGGAGTAGGGGCGGGAATGAAAAACTGTTTTTT. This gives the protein CAWSRGGNEKLFF.